The present TCR beta chain was sequenced within a study of CD8 T cells in ankylosing spondylitis. One entry per CDR3 protein, called by TCRdb with MiXCR from the 5' RACE reads. The sample records about 260,000 distinct CDR3 sequences, 20% to 30% being singletons. The CDR3 is 16 amino acids. The germline gives CDR1 KGHSH, CDR2 LQKENI. The V end lost 0 bases, the J end lost 1 base, and 10 bases lay between the germline ends. Specimen: blood, either unsorted or a sorted T cell fraction (not recorded which). The receptor was derived from a male donor with ankylosing spondylitis or in good health (not recorded which). The V call is TRBV18, the J call TRBJ2-1, with D perhaps matching TRBD1 (5 bases). The CDR3 DNA reads TGTGCCAGCTCACCACCGGCCAGGGTTTCCTACAATGAGCAGTTCTTC. Protein: CASSPPARVSYNEQFF.